This T cell receptor (beta chain) was captured in a study of T cells in Graves' hyperthyroidism and ophthalmopathy. The V end was cut by 8 bases, the J end by 1 base, with 8 bases between. The germline V gene has CDR1 DFQATT and CDR2 SNEGSKA (reference sequence). The CDR3 extends over 11 amino acids. The study excluded patients with uncontrolled infection, other autoimmune disease, pregnancy or lactation. Template material for amplifying TCR beta CDR3 regions consisted of RNA transcripts. Using the HTBI primer set, a first-round RT-PCR was run on the TCR CDR3. Using its own MiXCR run on the multiplex PCR reads, TCRdb lists one record per CDR3 protein. The top ten clones hold roughly 30% of a sample with nearly 750,000 distinct CDR3 sequences, under 45% of them seen once.

The chain joins TRBV20-1 to TRBJ1-1; D is uncertain. The TCR sequence derives from a woman aged 40 to 50 with Graves' hyperthyroidism. Sequenced input: blood. In nucleotides, the CDR3 is TGCAGTTACTTGGGGAACACTGAAGCTTTCTTT. Translation gives CSYLGNTEAFF.